This T cell receptor beta chain came from a study of Graves' ophthalmopathy and Graves' hyperthyroidism. Study information: Prior to any treatment, peripheral blood was collected at the time of initial diagnosis.

Trimming at V came to 6 bases and at J to 5 bases, leaving 14 bases not matched to a gene. Germline CDR1 is DFQATT and CDR2 is SNEGSKA (reference sequence). The CDR3 contains 15 residues. This clonotype came up many times. Patients were left out if they had other autoimmune diseases, uncontrolled infections, pregnancy or lactation. RNA transcripts were the template, and TCR beta CDR3 regions were amplified from them. An opening RT-PCR round employed HTBI primers and preceded a second-round multiplex PCR. TCRdb called the multiplex PCR reads again in MiXCR, with one record for every CDR3 protein. The table records approximately 700,000 distinct CDR3 sequences, about 44% of them present only once.

Sequencing input: peripheral blood. The sequence was collected from an adult man with Graves' ophthalmopathy. The chain links TRBV20-1 to TRBJ2-5, with 8 nucleotides matching TRBD2. The CDR3: CSAKAQRGQWETQYF. The CDR3 DNA is TGCAGTGCCAAAGCTCAGCGGGGGCAGTGGGAGACCCAGTACTTC.